This T cell receptor beta chain was sequenced for a study of blood T cell repertoires in COVID-19. Study at large: The United States, Italy and Spain supplied acute and convalescent COVID-19 samples. The cDNA or gDNA used as material had been derived from T cells, B-cell-depleted T cells, or PBMCs.

The age range of participants was about 18 to 95 years, with residence in roughly 25 US areas. Measured with immunoSEQ multiplex PCR; TCRdb has only the in-frame clones, and not every one. The sample includes 250,000 to 300,000 clones, roughly 89% of them seen just once. This CDR3 has 13 amino acids. V dropped 6 bases and J dropped 7 bases, with 12 bases sitting between them. The source material was PBMCs or T cells enriched from blood (not recorded which). The clonotype originates from a woman aged 60-75 years who had recovered from COVID-19. The chain is built from TRBV12-3 or TRBV12-4 and TRBJ2-2, with TRBD1 as a possible D gene (6 bases). The CDR3 spells CASSPDSDGELFF. In DNA, the CDR3 is TGTGCCAGCAGCCCGGACAGCGACGGGGAGCTGTTTTTT.